The rows below give T cell receptor beta chains drawn from one sample of a study of blood T cell repertoires in COVID-19. Sequencing was performed with immunoSEQ multiplex PCR; in TCRdb, only in-frame clones are kept and a portion is missing. The sample comprises tens of thousands of clones, 80% of which are singletons, and 15% to 20% rests with the top ten. The specimen sequenced was peripheral blood. Every receptor here comes from a human donor in a cohort sampled during active COVID-19. Each CDR3 is given with its conserved first and last residue. Each record gives: J gene, V gene, clone size, D gene, CDR3 DNA, CDR3 protein. The D gene is left open where the match is weak. For some rows the clone size is stated as once, few or many, or as a class when expanded; others skip it.

>TRBJ2-7|TRBV3-1/TRBV3-2|.|.
TGTGCCAGCAGCCAAGGACGACTAACTGACGAGCAGTACTTC
CASSQGRLTDEQYF
>TRBJ1-1|TRBV10-3|.|.
TGTGCCATCAGTGGGCTCCCGCTCACTGAAGCTTTCTTT
CAISGLPLTEAFF
>TRBJ1-2|TRBV3-1/TRBV3-2|once|.
TGTGCCAGCAGCCAAGATGGAGAGGGCTATGGCTACACCTTC
CASSQDGEGYGYTF
>TRBJ2-7|TRBV7-8|.|.
TGTGCCAGCAGCCCAGGTCCCTACGAGCAGTACTTC
CASSPGPYEQYF
>TRBJ2-2|TRBV7-3|.|.
TGTGCCAGCAGCCGACAGAACACCGGGGAGCTGTTTTTT
CASSRQNTGELFF
>TRBJ2-7|TRBV23-1|.|.
TGCGCCAGGGGGCACATACTGGGCGAGCAGTACTTC
CARGHILGEQYF
>TRBJ2-7|TRBV5-1|.|.
TGCGCCAGCAGCTGGGCGAGGGGAGCGGGCACCTACGAGCAGTACTTC
CASSWARGAGTYEQYF
>TRBJ2-7|TRBV6-5|.|TRBD2
TGTGCCAGCAAAAGGGCGGGAGGGCCCGGAGAGCAGTACTTC
CASKRAGGPGEQYF
>TRBJ2-7|TRBV18|.|.
TGTGCCAGCTCAACCGATAGCTACGAGCAGTACTTC
CASSTDSYEQYF
>TRBJ1-2|TRBV9|.|.
TGTGCCAGCAGCGTCCGGGATGGAGGCTACACCTTC
CASSVRDGGYTF
>TRBJ1-2|TRBV10-3|once|TRBD1
TGTGCCACCAGGGCGACAGGGAATAAGCATGGCTACACCTTC
CATRATGNKHGYTF
>TRBJ2-5|TRBV10-3|few|TRBD1
TGTGCCATCAGTCTTGGGACAGGGGTTCAGACCCAGTACTTC
CAISLGTGVQTQYF
>TRBJ2-7|TRBV10-3|.|TRBD2
TGTGCCATCCGCCCTGGGCGGCGGGAGTATGGCGAGCAGTACTTC
CAIRPGRREYGEQYF
>TRBJ2-6|TRBV18|.|TRBD2
TGTGCCAGCTCACCACCTAGCGGGAGGGTCTCTGGGGCCAACGTCCTGACTTTC
CASSPPSGRVSGANVLTF
>TRBJ2-7|TRBV5-1|.|TRBD2
TGCGCCAGCAGCTTGGGCGGGAGTACGAGGGCCGAGCAGTACTTC
CASSLGGSTRAEQYF
>TRBJ2-7|TRBV9|few|TRBD2
TGTGCCAGCAGCGTAAGGTCCCTAGCGGGAGCTTACGAGCAGTACTTC
CASSVRSLAGAYEQYF
>TRBJ2-5|TRBV19|.|.
TGTGCCAGTAGTATACGACAGAACCAAGAGACCCAGTACTTC
CASSIRQNQETQYF
>TRBJ2-7|TRBV28|.|TRBD2
TGTGCCAGCACCACGGGACTAGCGAGGGAGCAGTACTTC
CASTTGLAREQYF
>TRBJ1-2|TRBV19|.|TRBD1
TGTGCCAGTAGTAGGGACAGGGGGTACGGCTACACCTTC
CASSRDRGYGYTF
>TRBJ2-7|TRBV11-2|.|TRBD2
TGTGCCAGCAGCCCAAGGGCTAGCGGGAGCTACGAGCAGTACTTC
CASSPRASGSYEQYF
>TRBJ2-7|TRBV5-1|many|.
TGCGCCAGCAGCCTCCTCTCTTCGTCTAGCTCCTACGAGCAGTACTTC
CASSLLSSSSSYEQYF
>TRBJ2-5|TRBV7-2|.|.
TGTGCCAGCAGCTCGGGAGAGACCCAGTACTTC
CASSSGETQYF
>TRBJ2-7|TRBV6-5|.|TRBD2
TGTGCCAGCAGCTTTGGGACTAGCGAATACTACGAGCAGTACTTC
CASSFGTSEYYEQYF
>TRBJ2-7|TRBV2|.|.
TGTGCCAGCAGTAGGGCAGGGGACTACGAGCAGTACTTC
CASSRAGDYEQYF
>TRBJ1-1|TRBV3-1/TRBV3-2|.|TRBD1
TGTGCCAGCAGCCAGGGTCCGGGACAGAGAAGGACTGAAGCTTTCTTT
CASSQGPGQRRTEAFF
>TRBJ2-7|TRBV2|.|.
TGTGCCAGCAGTAAGGGACTCGCAACCTACGAGCAGTACTTC
CASSKGLATYEQYF
>TRBJ2-7|TRBV27|.|TRBD1
TGTGCCAGCAGTTTATCATATTCGGACAGGGCCTACGAGCAGTACTTC
CASSLSYSDRAYEQYF
>TRBJ2-3|TRBV28|.|TRBD1
TGTGCCAGCAGTTTTCGGCAGGGGGCGAAGACGCAGTATTTT
CASSFRQGAKTQYF
>TRBJ2-7|TRBV7-9|once|TRBD1
TGTGCCAGCAGCCAACAGGGGATAGTCTACGAGCAGTACTTC
CASSQQGIVYEQYF
>TRBJ2-3|TRBV5-6|.|TRBD2
TGTGCCAGCACCCCTCTAGCGGGAGGGGCAGATACGCAGTATTTT
CASTPLAGGADTQYF
>TRBJ2-5|TRBV5-1|.|TRBD2
TGCGCCAGCAGCGCGGCGACTAGCGGGAGTACGGAGACCCAGTACTTC
CASSAATSGSTETQYF
>TRBJ1-2|TRBV28|.|TRBD1
TGTGCCAGCAGTTCACCCGGGACAGGGGTTCGCAACTATGGCTACACCTTC
CASSSPGTGVRNYGYTF
>TRBJ2-5|TRBV29-1|.|.
TGCAGCGCCGGACGGGAGAAGGAGACCCAGTACTTC
CSAGREKETQYF